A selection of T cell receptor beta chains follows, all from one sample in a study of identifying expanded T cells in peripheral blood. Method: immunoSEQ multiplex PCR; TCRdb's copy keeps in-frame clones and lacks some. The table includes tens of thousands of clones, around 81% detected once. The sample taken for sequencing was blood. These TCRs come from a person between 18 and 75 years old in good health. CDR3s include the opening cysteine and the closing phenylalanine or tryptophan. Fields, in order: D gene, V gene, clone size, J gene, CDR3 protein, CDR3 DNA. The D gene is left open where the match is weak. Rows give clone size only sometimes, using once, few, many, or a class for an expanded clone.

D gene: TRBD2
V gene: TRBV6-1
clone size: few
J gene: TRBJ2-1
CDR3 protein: CASTASGSYNEQFF
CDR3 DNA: TGTGCCAGCACTGCTAGCGGGAGCTACAATGAGCAGTTCTTC

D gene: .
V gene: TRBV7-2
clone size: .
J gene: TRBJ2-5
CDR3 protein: CASSLRREETQYF
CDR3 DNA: TGTGCCAGCAGCTTACGGCGTGAGGAGACCCAGTACTTC

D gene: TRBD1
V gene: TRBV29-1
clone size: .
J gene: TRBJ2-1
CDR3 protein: CSVGRDRGNEQFF
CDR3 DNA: TGCAGCGTTGGACGCGACAGGGGAAATGAGCAGTTCTTC

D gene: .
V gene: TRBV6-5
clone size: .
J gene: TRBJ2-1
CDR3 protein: CASASRDNEQFF
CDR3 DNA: TGTGCCTCAGCAAGCAGGGACAATGAGCAGTTCTTC

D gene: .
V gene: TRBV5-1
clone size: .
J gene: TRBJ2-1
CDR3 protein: CASSLGRDEQFF
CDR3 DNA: TGCGCCAGCAGCTTGGGTAGGGATGAGCAGTTCTTC

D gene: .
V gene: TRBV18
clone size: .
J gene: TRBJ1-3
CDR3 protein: CASSRSSGSGNTIYF
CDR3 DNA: TGTGCCAGCTCACGATCGTCGGGATCTGGAAACACCATATATTTT

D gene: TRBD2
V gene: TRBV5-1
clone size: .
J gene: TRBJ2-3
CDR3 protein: CASSLGTSGGRWDTQYF
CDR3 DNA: TGCGCCAGCAGCTTGGGGACTAGCGGGGGCCGGTGGGATACGCAGTATTTT

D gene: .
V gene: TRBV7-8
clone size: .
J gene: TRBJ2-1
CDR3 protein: CASSAEFGGSSYNEQFF
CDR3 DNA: TGTGCCAGCAGCGCGGAGTTTGGGGGGAGCTCCTACAATGAGCAGTTCTTC

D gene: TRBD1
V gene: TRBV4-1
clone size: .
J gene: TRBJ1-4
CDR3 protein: CASSQRQGSNEKLFF
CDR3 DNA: TGCGCCAGCAGCCAAAGACAGGGAAGCAATGAAAAACTGTTTTTT

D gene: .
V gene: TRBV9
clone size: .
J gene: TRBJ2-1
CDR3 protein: CASSERESINEQFF
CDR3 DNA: TGTGCCAGCAGCGAACGGGAGAGTATCAATGAGCAGTTCTTC

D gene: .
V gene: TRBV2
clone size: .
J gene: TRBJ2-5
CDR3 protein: CASSEALSGPQETQYF
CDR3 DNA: TGTGCCAGCAGTGAAGCCCTTAGCGGACCCCAAGAGACCCAGTACTTC

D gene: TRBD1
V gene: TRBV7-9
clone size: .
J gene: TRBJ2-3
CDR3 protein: CASSLNRGHQIDTQYF
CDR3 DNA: TGTGCCAGCAGCTTGAACAGGGGGCACCAGATAGATACGCAGTATTTT

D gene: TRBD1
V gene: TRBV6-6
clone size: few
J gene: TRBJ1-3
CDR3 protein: CASTTQGRPGNTIYF
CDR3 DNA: TGTGCCAGCACAACACAGGGGCGGCCTGGAAACACCATATATTTT

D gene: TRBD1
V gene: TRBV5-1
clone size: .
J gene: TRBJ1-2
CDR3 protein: CASSGEGTGRGGYTF
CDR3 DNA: TGCGCCAGCAGCGGGGAGGGGACAGGGAGAGGAGGCTACACCTTC

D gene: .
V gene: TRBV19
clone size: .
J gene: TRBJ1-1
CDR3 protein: CASSPRRDSTEAFF
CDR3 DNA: TGTGCCAGTAGCCCCCGACGAGACAGCACTGAAGCTTTCTTT

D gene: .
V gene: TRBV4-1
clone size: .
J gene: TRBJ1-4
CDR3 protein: CASSPGPQGKLFF
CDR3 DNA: TGCGCCAGCAGCCCCGGGCCCCAAGGAAAACTGTTTTTT

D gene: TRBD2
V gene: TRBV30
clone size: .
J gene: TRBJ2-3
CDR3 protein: CAWSSSGSLTDTQYF
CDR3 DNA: TGTGCCTGGAGCTCGAGCGGGAGCCTCACAGATACGCAGTATTTT

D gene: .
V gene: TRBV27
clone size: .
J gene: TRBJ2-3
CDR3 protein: CASSLSDATDTQYF
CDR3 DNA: TGTGCCAGCAGTTTATCGGACGCTACAGATACGCAGTATTTT

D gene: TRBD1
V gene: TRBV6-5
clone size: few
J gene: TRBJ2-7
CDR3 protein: CASSYRQGGEQYF
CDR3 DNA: TGTGCCAGCAGTTACCGACAGGGCGGCGAGCAGTACTTC

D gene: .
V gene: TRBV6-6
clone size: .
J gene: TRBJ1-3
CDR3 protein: CASRESFIRVGNTIYF
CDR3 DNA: TGTGCCAGCAGGGAGAGCTTCATTCGGGTCGGAAACACCATATATTTT

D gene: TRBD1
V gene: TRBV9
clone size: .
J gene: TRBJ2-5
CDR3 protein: CASSVDPGTGVQETQYF
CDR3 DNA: TGTGCCAGCAGCGTAGACCCAGGGACAGGGGTACAAGAGACCCAGTACTTC

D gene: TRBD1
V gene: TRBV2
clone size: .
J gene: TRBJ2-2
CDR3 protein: CASREGQGIVGELFF
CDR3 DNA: TGTGCCAGCAGGGAGGGACAGGGGATTGTCGGGGAGCTGTTTTTT

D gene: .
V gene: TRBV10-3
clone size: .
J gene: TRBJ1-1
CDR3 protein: CAISRPPPDTEAFF
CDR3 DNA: TGTGCCATCAGCCGGCCCCCCCCGGACACTGAAGCTTTCTTT

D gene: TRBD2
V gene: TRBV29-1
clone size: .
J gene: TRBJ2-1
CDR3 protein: CRGTSGNEQFF
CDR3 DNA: TGCAGAGGGACTAGCGGCAATGAGCAGTTCTTC

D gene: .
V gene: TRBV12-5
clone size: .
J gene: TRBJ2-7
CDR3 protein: CASGPGDGAQEQYF
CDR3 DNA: TGTGCTAGTGGTCCCGGGGACGGTGCTCAGGAGCAGTACTTC

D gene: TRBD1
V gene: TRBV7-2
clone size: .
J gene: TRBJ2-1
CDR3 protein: CASSHPRQGGSYNEQFF
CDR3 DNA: TGTGCCAGCAGCCACCCCCGACAGGGGGGCTCCTACAATGAGCAGTTCTTC

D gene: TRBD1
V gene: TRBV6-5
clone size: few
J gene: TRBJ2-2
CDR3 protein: CASRHRGANTGELFF
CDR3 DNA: TGTGCCAGCAGGCACAGGGGCGCAAACACCGGGGAGCTGTTTTTT

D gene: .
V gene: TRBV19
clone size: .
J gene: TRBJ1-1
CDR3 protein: CASTPVRGAAEAFF
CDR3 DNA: TGTGCCAGTACCCCCGTGCGGGGGGCGGCTGAAGCTTTCTTT

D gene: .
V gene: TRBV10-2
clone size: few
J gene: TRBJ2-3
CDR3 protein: CASTSGSTDTQYF
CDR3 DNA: TGCGCCAGCACGAGCGGTAGCACAGATACGCAGTATTTT

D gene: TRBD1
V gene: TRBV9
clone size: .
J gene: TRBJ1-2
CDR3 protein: CASSVAGTGLYGYTF
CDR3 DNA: TGTGCCAGCAGCGTAGCCGGGACAGGGCTCTATGGCTACACCTTC

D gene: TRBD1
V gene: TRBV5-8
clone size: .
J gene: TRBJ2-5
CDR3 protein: CASSAVHRGETQYF
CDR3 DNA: TGTGCCAGCAGCGCAGTACACAGGGGAGAGACCCAGTACTTC

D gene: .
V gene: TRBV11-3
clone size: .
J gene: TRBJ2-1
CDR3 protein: CASSGRTYNEQFF
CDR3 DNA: TGTGCCAGCAGCGGAAGGACCTACAATGAGCAGTTCTTC

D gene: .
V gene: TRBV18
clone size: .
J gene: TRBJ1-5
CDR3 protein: CASSPALGQPQHF
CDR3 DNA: TGTGCCAGCTCACCGGCATTGGGTCAGCCCCAGCATTTT

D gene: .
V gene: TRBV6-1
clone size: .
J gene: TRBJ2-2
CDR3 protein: CASRDAGSTGELFF
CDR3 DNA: TGTGCCAGCAGAGATGCAGGGAGCACCGGGGAGCTGTTTTTT

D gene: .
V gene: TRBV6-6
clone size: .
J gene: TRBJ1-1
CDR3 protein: CASSPTHTGRTEAFF
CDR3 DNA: TGTGCCAGCAGCCCTACCCACACGGGGCGCACTGAAGCTTTCTTT

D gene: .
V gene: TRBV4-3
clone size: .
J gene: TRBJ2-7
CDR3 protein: CASSQDLAAYEQYF
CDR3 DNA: TGCGCCAGCAGCCAAGATCTCGCAGCCTACGAGCAGTACTTC

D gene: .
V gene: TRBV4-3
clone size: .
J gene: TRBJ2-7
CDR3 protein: CASSHTTDYEQYF
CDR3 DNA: TGCGCCAGCAGCCATACAACGGACTACGAGCAGTACTTC

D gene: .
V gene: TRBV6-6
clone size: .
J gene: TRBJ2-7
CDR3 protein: CASNKLDRSYEQYF
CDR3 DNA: TGTGCCAGCAATAAGTTGGACAGATCCTACGAGCAGTACTTC

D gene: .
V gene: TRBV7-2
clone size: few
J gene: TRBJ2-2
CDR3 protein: CASSPRTAVTGELFF
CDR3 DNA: TGTGCCAGCAGCCCTCGGACAGCTGTCACCGGGGAGCTGTTTTTT

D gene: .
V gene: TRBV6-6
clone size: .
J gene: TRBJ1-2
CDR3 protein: CASSYSGGSDYGYTF
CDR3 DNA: TGTGCCAGCAGTTACTCGGGGGGAAGCGACTATGGCTACACCTTC

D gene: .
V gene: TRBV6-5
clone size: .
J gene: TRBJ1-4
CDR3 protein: CASSEVWEKLFF
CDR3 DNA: TGTGCCAGCAGTGAGGTCTGGGAAAAACTGTTTTTT

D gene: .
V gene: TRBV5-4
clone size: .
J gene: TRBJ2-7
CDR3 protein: CASSLAHEGGYEQYF
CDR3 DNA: TGTGCCAGCAGCTTGGCCCATGAGGGGGGCTACGAGCAGTACTTC

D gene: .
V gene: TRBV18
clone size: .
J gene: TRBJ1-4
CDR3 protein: CASSPGNPTNEKLFF
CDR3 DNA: TGTGCCAGCTCACCAGGCAACCCAACTAATGAAAAACTGTTTTTT

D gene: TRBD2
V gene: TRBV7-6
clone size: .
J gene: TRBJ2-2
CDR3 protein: CASSSLAGTNTGELFF
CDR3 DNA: TGTGCCAGCAGCTCCCTAGCGGGTACGAACACCGGGGAGCTGTTTTTT

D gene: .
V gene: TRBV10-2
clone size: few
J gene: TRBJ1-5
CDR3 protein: CASSDRSGQPQHF
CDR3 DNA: TGCGCCAGCAGCGACAGGTCTGGTCAGCCCCAGCATTTT

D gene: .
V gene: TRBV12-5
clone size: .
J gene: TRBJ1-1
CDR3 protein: CASGFSSGTEAFF
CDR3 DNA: TGTGCTAGTGGTTTTTCTTCTGGAACTGAAGCTTTCTTT

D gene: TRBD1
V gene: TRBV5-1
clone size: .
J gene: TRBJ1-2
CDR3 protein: CASSLGTEKYGYTF
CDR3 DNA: TGCGCCAGCAGCCTCGGGACAGAGAAATATGGCTACACCTTC

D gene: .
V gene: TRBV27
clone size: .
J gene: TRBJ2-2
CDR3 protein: CASSLPGGRGVGELFF
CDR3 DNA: TGTGCCAGCAGCCTCCCCGGGGGCCGAGGTGTCGGGGAGCTGTTTTTT

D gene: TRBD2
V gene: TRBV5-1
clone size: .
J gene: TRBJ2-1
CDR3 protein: CASSLYLSGRALGHEQFF
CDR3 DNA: TGCGCCAGCAGCCTGTATCTTAGCGGGAGGGCCCTTGGGCATGAGCAGTTCTTC